These 5 T cell receptor beta chains came from one sample sequenced in a study of T cell changes during pregnancy in multiple sclerosis. Assay: immunoSEQ multiplex PCR; the TCRdb copy retains only in-frame clones and omits some. The table shows about 76,000 clones, with roughly 93% occurring only once. The material sequenced was peripheral blood, taken in the second trimester of pregnancy. The receptors were gathered from a female donor with multiple sclerosis, enrolled in a pregnancy study.

The chain combines TRBV4-1 with TRBJ2-7, with 10 bases that match TRBD1. Germline V gene lookup returns CDR1 MGHRA and CDR2 YSYEKL. The CDR3 length is 16 residues. J was trimmed by 1 base and V by 3 bases; bases with no gene match: 6. The CDR3 DNA reads as TGCGCCAGCAGCCATTCCGGGACAGGGGATTCCTACGAGCAGTACTTC. Amino acid sequence: CASSHSGTGDSYEQYF.

The chain uses TRBV7-2 and TRBJ2-2; D is undetermined. The CDR3 loop spans 14 amino acids. Per the germline V gene, CDR1 is SGHTA and CDR2 is FQGNSA. Trimming cost V 3 bases and J 4 bases, with 9 bases left between them. The CDR3 region is CASSFSPGTGELFF. The CDR3 DNA reads TGTGCCAGCAGCTTTTCACCGGGCACCGGGGAGCTGTTTTTT.

V and J are TRBV6-5 and TRBJ1-1; D ambiguous. This CDR3 contains 15 residues. V was pared by 5 bases and J by 4 bases, with 17 bases between. Per the germline V gene, CDR1 is MNHEY and CDR2 is SVGAGI. The CDR3 reads CASSAYSYLGTEAFF. The CDR3 DNA sequence: TGTGCCAGCAGTGCCTATAGCTATTTGGGCACTGAAGCTTTCTTT.

The V gene is TRBV28, the J gene TRBJ2-7, with TRBD1 matching over 7 bases. The trim removed 5 bases at V and 5 bases at J, leaving 6 bases unmatched. The germline gives CDR1 MDHEN, CDR2 SYDVKM. This CDR3 is 13 amino acids long. The CDR3 protein is CASSQNRGDEQYF. CDR3 bases: TGTGCCAGCAGTCAGAACAGGGGCGACGAGCAGTACTTC.

As DNA, the CDR3 is TGCGCCAGCAGCCCCGGGGCGGGAGATTACAATGAGCAGTTCTTC. Protein: CASSPGAGDYNEQFF. The rearrangement joins TRBV5-1 to TRBJ2-1; 7 nucleotides line up with TRBD2. The CDR3 has 15 amino acids. V lost 4 bases, J lost 4 bases, and 8 bases stayed unmatched. Germline V lookup: CDR1 SGHRS, CDR2 YFSETQ.